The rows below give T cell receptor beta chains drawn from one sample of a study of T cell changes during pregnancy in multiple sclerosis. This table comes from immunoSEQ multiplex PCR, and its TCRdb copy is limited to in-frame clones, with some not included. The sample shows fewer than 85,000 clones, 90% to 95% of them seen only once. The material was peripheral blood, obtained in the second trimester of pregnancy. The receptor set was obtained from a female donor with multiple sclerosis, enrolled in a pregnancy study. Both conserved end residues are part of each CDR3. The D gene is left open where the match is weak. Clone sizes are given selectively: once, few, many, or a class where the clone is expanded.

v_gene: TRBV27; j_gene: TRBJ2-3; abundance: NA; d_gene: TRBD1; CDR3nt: TGTGCCAGCAGCTTGGGACAGTTCACAGATACGCAGTATTTT; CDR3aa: CASSLGQFTDTQYF
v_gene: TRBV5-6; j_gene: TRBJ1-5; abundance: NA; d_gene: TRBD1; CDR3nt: TGTGCCAGCAGCTTGGGGACAGGGGGGAATAGCAATCAGCCCCAGCATTTT; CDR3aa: CASSLGTGGNSNQPQHF
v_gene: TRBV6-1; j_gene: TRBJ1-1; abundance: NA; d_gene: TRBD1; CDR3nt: TGTGCCAGCAGTGAAGCCCCACAGGGGTCAGTCGTCATCACTGAAGCTTTCTTT; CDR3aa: CASSEAPQGSVVITEAFF
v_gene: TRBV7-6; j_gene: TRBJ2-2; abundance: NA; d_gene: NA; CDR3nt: TGTGCCAGCAGCCCGTCTACGGCAGGGCCGAGCACCGGGGAGCTGTTTTTT; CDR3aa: CASSPSTAGPSTGELFF
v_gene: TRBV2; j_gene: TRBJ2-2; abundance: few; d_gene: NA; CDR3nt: TGTGCCAGCAGGGACAATCCGAACACCGGGGAGCTGTTTTTT; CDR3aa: CASRDNPNTGELFF
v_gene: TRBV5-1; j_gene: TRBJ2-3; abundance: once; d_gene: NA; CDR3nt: TGCGCCAGCAGCACCTATCAAGGCACAGATACGCAGTATTTT; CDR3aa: CASSTYQGTDTQYF
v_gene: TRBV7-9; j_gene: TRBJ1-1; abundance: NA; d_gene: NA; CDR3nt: TGTGCCAGCAGCTTGGTTGGCCTGAACACTGAAGCTTTCTTT; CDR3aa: CASSLVGLNTEAFF
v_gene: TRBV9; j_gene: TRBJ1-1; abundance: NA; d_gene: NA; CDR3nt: TGTGCCAGCAGCCCAACAGGGCCCACTGAAGCTTTCTTT; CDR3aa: CASSPTGPTEAFF
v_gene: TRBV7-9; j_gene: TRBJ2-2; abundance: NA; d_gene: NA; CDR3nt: TGTGCCAGCAGCGTCGCGGACACCGGGGAGCTGTTTTTT; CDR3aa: CASSVADTGELFF
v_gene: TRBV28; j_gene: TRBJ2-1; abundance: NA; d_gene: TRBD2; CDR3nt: TGTGCCAGCAGTTTAAGGAGCGGGGGTGGCAATGAGCAGTTCTTC; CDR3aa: CASSLRSGGGNEQFF
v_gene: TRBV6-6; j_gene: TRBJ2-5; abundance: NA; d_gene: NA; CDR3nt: TGTGCCAGCAGGGGCAGTGAAGAGACCCAGTACTTC; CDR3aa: CASRGSEETQYF
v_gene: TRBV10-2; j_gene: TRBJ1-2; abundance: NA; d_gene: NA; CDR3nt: TGCGCCAGCAGTCCCGGGGTGGGTGTAGGCGGCTACACCTTC; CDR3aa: CASSPGVGVGGYTF
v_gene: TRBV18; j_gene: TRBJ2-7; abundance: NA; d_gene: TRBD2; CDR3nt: TGTGCCAGCTCACCACCCCGGACTAGCGGGTCCTACGAGCAGTACTTC; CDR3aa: CASSPPRTSGSYEQYF
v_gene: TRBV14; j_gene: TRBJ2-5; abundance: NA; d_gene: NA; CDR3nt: TGTGCCAGCAGCCTCCTTGCGGAGGGCTTCGAGACCCAGTACTTC; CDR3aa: CASSLLAEGFETQYF
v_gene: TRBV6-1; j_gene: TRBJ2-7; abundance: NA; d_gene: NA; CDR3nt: TGTGCCAGCAGTGATACCGGGGACGAGCAGTACTTC; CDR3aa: CASSDTGDEQYF
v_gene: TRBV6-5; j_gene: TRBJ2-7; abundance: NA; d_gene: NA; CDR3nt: TGTGCCAGCAGTTACGGTTCCCTAGGGGGCGAGCAGTACTTC; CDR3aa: CASSYGSLGGEQYF
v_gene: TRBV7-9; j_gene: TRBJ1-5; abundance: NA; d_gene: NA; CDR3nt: TGTGCCAGCAGCTTAACGAGTCAAAGCAACCAGCCCCAGCATTTT; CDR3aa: CASSLTSQSNQPQHF
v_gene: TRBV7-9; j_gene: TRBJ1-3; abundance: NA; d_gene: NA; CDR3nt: TGTGCCAGCACCCGGGACACCATATATTTT; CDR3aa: CASTRDTIYF
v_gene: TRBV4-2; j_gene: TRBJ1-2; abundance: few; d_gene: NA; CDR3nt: TGTGCCAGCAGCTTAACCGTGGTGGTAGAATATGGCTACACCTTC; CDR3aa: CASSLTVVVEYGYTF
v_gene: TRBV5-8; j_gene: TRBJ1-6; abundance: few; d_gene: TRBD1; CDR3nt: TGTGCCAGCAGCTTCCAGGGGGACTCATCACCCCTCCACTTT; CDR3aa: CASSFQGDSSPLHF
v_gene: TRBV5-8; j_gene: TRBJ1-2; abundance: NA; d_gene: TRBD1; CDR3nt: TGTGCCAGCAGCATACAGGGGAACTATGGCTACACCTTC; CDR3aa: CASSIQGNYGYTF
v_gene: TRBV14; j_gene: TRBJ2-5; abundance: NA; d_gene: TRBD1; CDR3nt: TGTGCCAGCAGCAGCCGGGACAGAAGGTACCAAGAGACCCAGTACTTC; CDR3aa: CASSSRDRRYQETQYF
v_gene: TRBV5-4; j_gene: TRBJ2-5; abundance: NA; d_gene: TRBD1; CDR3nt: TGTGCCAGCAGCCAGGGGGCCCTGGGGTCGGAGACCCAGTACTTC; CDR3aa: CASSQGALGSETQYF
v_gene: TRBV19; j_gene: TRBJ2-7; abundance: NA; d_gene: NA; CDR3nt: TGTGCCAGTAGTATAGCCGTCGGGGGTTTTTCCTACGAGCAGTACTTC; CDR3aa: CASSIAVGGFSYEQYF
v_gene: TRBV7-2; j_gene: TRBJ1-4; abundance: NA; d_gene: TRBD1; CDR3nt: TGTGCCAGCAGCTGGGGACAGGGGGGAGGTGGACTGTTTTTT; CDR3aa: CASSWGQGGGGLFF
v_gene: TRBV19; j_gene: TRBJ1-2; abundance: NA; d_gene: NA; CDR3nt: TGTGCCAGTAGTATAGTGCCCCGGGCCTATGGAGGGGGCTACACCTTC; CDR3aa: CASSIVPRAYGGGYTF
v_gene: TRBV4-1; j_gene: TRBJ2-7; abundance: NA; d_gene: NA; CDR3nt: TGCGCCAGCAGCCAAGGTTGGGAGAACTACGAGCAGTACTTC; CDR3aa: CASSQGWENYEQYF
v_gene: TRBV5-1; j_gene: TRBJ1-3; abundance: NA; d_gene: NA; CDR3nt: TGCGCCAGCAGATTACAGGGAAGTGAAAACACCATATATTTT; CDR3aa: CASRLQGSENTIYF
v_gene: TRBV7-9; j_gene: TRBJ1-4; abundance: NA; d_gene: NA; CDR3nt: TGTGCCAGCAGCTTTGACAGCTTTGATGAAAAACTGTTTTTT; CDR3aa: CASSFDSFDEKLFF
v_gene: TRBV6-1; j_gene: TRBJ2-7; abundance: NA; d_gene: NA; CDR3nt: TGTGCCAGCAACAGTCACTACGAGCAGTACTTC; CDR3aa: CASNSHYEQYF
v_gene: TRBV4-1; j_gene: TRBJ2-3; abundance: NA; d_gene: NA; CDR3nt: TGCGCCAGCAGCCAAGAGTCCCAGCTGGGGCGTACGCAGTATTTT; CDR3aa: CASSQESQLGRTQYF
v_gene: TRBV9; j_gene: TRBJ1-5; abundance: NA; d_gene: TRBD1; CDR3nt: TGTGCCAGCAGCACAGGGGGGAATAGCAATCAGCCCCAGCATTTT; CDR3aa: CASSTGGNSNQPQHF
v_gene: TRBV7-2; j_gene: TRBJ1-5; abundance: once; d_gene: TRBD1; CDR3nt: TGTGCCAGCAGCAGAGACAGGGTAAGCCAGCCCCAGCATTTT; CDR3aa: CASSRDRVSQPQHF
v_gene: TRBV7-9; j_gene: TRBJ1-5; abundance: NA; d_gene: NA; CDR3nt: TGTGCCAGCAGATGGGGAGCATCGGGGCCCCAGCATTTT; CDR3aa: CASRWGASGPQHF
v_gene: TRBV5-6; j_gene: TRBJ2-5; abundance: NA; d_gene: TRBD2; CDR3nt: TGTGCCAGCAGCTTGGAGGGGACTAGCCTGGGGGAGACCCAGTACTTC; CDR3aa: CASSLEGTSLGETQYF
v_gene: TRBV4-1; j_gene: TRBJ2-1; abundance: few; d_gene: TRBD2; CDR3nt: TGCGCCAGCAGCCCGCGGGAGGGGGCTTCCTACAATGAGCAGTTCTTC; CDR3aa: CASSPREGASYNEQFF
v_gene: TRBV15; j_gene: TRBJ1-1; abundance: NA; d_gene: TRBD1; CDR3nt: TGTGCCACCAGCAGAGAGCCCGGGACAGGGGGGGTTGTCAACACTGAAGCTTTCTTT; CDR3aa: CATSREPGTGGVVNTEAFF
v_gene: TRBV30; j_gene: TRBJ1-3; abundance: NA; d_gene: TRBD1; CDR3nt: TGTGCCTGGAGTATAGGACAGGAGAGTGGAAACACCATATATTTT; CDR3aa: CAWSIGQESGNTIYF
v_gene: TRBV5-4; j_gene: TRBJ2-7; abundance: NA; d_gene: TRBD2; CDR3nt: TGTGCCAGCAGCAGGGAGGGGTACGAGCAGTACTTC; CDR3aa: CASSREGYEQYF
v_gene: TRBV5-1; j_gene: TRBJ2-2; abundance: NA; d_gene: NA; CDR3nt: TGCGCCAGCAGCTTGGCTGGGGGCAGTCGGGGCGGGGAGCTGTTTTTT; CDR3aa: CASSLAGGSRGGELFF
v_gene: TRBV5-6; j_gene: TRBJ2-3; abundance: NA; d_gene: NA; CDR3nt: TGTGCCAGCAGCTTATCGAGCACAGATACGCAGTATTTT; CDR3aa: CASSLSSTDTQYF
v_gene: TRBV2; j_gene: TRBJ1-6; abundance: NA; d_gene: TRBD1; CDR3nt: TGTGCCAGCAGTGGGGACAGCCGTAATTCACCCCTCCACTTT; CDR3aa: CASSGDSRNSPLHF
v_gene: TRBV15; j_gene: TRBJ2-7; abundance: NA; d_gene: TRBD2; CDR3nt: TGTGCCACCAGCAGTCAAGCTAGCGGCCTCTCAAGCCATATCGACGAGCAGTACTTC; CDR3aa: CATSSQASGLSSHIDEQYF
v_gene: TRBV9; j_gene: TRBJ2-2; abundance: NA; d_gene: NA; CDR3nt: TGTGCCAGCAGTCCTCAACTAATCGGGGAGCTGTTTTTT; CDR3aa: CASSPQLIGELFF
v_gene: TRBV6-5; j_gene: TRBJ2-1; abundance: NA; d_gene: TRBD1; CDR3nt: TGTGCCAGCAGTTCGGACAGGCGCAATGAGCAGTTCTTC; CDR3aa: CASSSDRRNEQFF
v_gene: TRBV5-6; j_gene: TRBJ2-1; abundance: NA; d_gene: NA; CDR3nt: TGTGCCAGCAGCCCACCCGTCTCGGGGTACAATGAGCAGTTCTTC; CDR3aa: CASSPPVSGYNEQFF
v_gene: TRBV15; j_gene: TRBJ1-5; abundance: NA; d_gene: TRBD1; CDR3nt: TGTGCCACCAGCAGAGTCTCATCCTCGCGAGGGGGCCGAAATCAGCCCCAGCATTTT; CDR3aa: CATSRVSSSRGGRNQPQHF
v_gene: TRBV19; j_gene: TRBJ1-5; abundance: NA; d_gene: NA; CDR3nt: TGTGCCAGTAGTATACGGACTAATCAGCCCCAGCATTTT; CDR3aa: CASSIRTNQPQHF